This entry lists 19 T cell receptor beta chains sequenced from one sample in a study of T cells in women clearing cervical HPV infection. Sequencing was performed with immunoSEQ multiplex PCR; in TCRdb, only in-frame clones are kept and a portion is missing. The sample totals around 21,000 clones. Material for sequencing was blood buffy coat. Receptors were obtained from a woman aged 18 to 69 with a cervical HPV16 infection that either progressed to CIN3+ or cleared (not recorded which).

The CDR3 region is CASSGTSGSYEQYF. The CDR3 bases that were read are TGTGCCAGCTCGGGGACTAGCGGGAGCTACGAG. This chain uses TRBV18 with TRBJ2-7, with 14 bases aligning to TRBD2. The sequence runs out 3 residues before the end of the CDR3; the remainder is reconstructed from the germline J gene. The V gene end was trimmed by 6 bases and the J gene end by 3 bases; junction bases not matched to a gene: 1. Germline assignment: CDR1 KGHSH and CDR2 LQKENI. This CDR3 region has 14 residues.

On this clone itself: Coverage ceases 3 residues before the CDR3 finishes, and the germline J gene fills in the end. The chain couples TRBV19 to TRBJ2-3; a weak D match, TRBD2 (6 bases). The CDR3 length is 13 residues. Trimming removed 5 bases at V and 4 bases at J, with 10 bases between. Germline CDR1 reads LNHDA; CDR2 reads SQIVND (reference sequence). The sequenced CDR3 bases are TGTGCCAGTAGTCTAGCGAGGGCAGATACG. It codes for CASSLARADT. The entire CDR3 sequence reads CASSLARADTQYF. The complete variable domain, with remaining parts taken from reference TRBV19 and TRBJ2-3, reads DGGITQSPKYLFRKEGQNVTLSCEQNLNHDAMYWYRQDPGQGLRLIYYSQIVNDFQKGDIAEGYSVSREKKESFPLTVTSAQKNPTAFYLCASSLARADTQYFGPGTRLTVL.

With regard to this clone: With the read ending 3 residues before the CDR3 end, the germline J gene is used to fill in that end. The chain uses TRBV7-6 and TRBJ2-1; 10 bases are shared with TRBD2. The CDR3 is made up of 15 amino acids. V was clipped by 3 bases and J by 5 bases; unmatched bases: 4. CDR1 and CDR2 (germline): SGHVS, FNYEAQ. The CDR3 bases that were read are TGTGCCAGCAGCTTCGGACTAGCGGCAAACAATGAG. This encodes CASSFGLAANNE. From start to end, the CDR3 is CASSFGLAANNEQFF.

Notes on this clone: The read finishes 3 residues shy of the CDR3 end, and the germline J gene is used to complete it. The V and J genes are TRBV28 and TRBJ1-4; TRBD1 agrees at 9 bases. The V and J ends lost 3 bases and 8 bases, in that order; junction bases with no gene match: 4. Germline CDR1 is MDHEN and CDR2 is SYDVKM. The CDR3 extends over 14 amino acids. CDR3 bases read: TGTGCCAGCAGTTTTTGGACAGGGGTGGAAAAA. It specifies CASSFWTGVEK. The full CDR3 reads CASSFWTGVEKLFF.

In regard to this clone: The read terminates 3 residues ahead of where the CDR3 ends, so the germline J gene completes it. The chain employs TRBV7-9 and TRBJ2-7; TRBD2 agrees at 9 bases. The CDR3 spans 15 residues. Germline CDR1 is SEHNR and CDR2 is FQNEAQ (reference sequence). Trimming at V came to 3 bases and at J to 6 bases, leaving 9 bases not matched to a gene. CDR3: CASSFLSGSNAEQYF. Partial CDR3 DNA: TGTGCCAGCAGCTTCCTTAGCGGGAGTAATGCCGAG. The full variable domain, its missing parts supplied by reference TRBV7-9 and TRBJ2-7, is DTGVSQNPRHKITKRGQNVTFRCDPISEHNRLYWYRQTLGQGPEFLTYFQNEAQLEKSRLLSDRFSAERPKGSFSTLEIQRTEQGDSAMYLCASSFLSGSNAEQYFGPGTRLTVT.

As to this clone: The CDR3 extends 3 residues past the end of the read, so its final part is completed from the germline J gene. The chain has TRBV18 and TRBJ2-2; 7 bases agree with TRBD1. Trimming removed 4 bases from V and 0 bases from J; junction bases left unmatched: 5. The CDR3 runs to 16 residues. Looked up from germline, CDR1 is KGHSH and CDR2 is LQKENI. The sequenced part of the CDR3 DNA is TGTGCCAGCTCACGATCCGGGACAGCGAACACCGGGGAG. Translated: CASSRSGTANTGE. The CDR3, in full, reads CASSRSGTANTGELFF.

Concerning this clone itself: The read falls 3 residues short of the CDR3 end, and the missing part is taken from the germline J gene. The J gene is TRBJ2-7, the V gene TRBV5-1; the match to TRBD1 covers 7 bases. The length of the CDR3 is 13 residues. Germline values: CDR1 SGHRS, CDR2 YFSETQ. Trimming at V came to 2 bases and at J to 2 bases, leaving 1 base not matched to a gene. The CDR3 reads CASSLDRAYEQYF. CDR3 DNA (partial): TGCGCCAGCAGCTTAGACAGGGCCTACGAG.

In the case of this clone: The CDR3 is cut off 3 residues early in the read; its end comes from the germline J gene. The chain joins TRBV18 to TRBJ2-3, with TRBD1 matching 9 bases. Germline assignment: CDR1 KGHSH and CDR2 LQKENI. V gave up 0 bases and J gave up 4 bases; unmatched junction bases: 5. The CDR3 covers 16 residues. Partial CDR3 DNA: TGTGCCAGCTCACCACCCGGGACAGGGATCTCAGATACG. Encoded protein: CASSPPGTGISDT. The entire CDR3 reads CASSPPGTGISDTQYF. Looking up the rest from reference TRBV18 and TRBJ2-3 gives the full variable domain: NAGVMQNPRHLVRRRGQEARLRCSPMKGHSHVYWYRQLPEEGLKFMVYLQKENIIDESGMPKERFSAEFPKEGPSILRIQQVVRGDSAAYFCASSPPGTGISDTQYFGPGTRLTVL.

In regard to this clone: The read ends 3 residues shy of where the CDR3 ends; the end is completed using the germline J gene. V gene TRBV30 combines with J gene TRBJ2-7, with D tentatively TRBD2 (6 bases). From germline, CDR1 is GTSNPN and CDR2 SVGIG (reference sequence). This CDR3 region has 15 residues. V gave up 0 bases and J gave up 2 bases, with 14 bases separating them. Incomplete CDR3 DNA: TGTGCCTGGAGTGTACAAAGCGGAGGGCCCTACGAG. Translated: CAWSVQSGGPYE. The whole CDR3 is CAWSVQSGGPYEQYF.

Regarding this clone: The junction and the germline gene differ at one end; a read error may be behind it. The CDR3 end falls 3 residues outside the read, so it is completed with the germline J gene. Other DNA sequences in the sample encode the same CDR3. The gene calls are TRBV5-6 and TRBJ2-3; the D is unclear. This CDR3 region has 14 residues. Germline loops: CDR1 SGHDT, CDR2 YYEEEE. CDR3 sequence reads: CASSFRQSTDTQYF. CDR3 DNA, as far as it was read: TGTGCCAGCAGCTTCCGACAAAGCACGGATACG.

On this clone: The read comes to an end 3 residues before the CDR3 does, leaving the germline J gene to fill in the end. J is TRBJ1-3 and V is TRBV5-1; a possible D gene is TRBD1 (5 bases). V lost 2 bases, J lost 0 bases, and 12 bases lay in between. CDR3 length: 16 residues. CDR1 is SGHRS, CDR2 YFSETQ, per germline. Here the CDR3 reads CASSFFSGRSGNTIYF. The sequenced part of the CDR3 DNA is TGCGCCAGCAGCTTTTTCTCAGGGCGCTCTGGAAACACC.

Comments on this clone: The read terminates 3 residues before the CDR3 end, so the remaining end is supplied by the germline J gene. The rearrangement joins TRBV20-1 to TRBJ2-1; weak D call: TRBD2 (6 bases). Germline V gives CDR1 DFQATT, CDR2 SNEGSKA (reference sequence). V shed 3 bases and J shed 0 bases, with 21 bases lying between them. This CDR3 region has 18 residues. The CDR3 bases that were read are TGCAGTGCTAGTACCCCACCTCCGGGGGTGGACTCCTACAATGAG. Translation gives CSASTPPPGVDSYNE. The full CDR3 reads CSASTPPPGVDSYNEQFF.

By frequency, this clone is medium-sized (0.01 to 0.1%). The sequenced CDR3 bases are TGCAGCGTTGTCGGGACAGGGGTGAACATT. Amino acids: CSVVGTGVNI. Given in full, the CDR3 is CSVVGTGVNIQYF. V is TRBV29-1 and J is TRBJ2-4, with 10 bases identical to TRBD1. Coverage ceases 3 residues before the CDR3 finishes, and the germline J gene fills in the end. Germline CDR1 and CDR2: SQVTM and ANQGSEA. This CDR3 comprises 13 residues. The junction had 4 bases not matched to a gene; V was cut back by 4 bases and J by 7 bases.

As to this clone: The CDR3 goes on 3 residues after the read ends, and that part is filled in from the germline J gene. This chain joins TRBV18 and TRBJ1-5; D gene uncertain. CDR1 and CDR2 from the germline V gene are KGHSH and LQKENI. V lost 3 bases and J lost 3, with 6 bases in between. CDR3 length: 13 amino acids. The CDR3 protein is CASSPVDNQPQHF. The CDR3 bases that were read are TGTGCCAGCTCACCGGTAGACAATCAGCCC.

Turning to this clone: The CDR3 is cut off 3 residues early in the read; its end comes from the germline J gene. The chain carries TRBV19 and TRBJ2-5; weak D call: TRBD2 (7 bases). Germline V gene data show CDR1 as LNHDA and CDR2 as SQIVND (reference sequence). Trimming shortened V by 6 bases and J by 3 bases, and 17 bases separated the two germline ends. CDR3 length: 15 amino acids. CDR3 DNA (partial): TGTGCCAGTAGGATCCCAGGGAGGGACAAAGAGACC. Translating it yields CASRIPGRDKET. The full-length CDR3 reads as CASRIPGRDKETQYF.

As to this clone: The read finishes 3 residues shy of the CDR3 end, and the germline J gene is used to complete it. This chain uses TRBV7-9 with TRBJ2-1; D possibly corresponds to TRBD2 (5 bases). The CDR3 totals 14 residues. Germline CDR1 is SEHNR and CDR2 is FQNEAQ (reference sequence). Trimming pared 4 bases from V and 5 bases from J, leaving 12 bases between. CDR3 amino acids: CASSSRLSHNEQFF. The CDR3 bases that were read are TGTGCCAGCAGCTCGAGACTATCCCACAATGAG.

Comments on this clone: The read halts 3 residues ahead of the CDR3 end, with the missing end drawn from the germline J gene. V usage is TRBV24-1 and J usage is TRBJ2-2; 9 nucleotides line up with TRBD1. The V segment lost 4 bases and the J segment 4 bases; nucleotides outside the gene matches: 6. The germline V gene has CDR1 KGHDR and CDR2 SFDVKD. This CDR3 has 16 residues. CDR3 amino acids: CATSDPTGQGTGELFF. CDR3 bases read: TGTGCCACCAGTGACCCTACGGGACAGGGCACCGGGGAG.

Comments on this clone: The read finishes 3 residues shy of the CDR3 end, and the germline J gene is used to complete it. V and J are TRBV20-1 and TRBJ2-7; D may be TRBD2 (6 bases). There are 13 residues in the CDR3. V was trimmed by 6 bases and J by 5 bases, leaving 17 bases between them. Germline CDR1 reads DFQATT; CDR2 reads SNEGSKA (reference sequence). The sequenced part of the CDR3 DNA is TGCAGTGCCCTTTCTTTGCGGGAAGACGAG. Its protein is CSALSLREDE. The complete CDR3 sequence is CSALSLREDEQYF.

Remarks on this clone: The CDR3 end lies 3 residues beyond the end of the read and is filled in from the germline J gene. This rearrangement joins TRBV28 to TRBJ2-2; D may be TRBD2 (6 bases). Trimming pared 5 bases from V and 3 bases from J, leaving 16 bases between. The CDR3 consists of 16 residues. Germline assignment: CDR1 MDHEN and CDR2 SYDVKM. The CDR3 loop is CASSNTAGRYTGELFF. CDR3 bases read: TGTGCCAGCAGTAACACCGCGGGGAGGTACACCGGGGAG.